This T cell receptor beta chain originates from a study of blood T cell repertoires in COVID-19. Study-level background: Collection of acute and convalescent COVID-19 samples took place in the United States, Italy and Spain. The cDNA or gDNA used as material had been derived from T cells, B-cell-depleted T cells, or PBMCs.

Germline V gives CDR1 SGHNT, CDR2 YYREEE (reference sequence). Between the trimmed V and J ends, which lost 3 bases and 3 bases, there was a span of 7 bases. The CDR3 is 12 amino acids. Under the authors' procedure: Scientists estimated how many nucleated cells there were by amplifying reference gene primers. Profiling relied on immunoSEQ multiplex PCR, and the TCRdb table lists in-frame clones only, not all of them. The DNA was the basis for D and trimming; V, J and clone size are from that table. The sample lists 100,000 to 150,000 clones, around 81% occurring once. V gene TRBV5-4 combines with J gene TRBJ2-7, with a tentative D call TRBD1 (5 bases). This TCR was sampled from a man aged 25-45 years with COVID-19, enrolled during active disease. Sequencing was performed on peripheral blood. The CDR3 loop is CASSSQGYEQYF. The DNA of the CDR3 is TGTGCCAGCAGCTCCCAGGGCTACGAGCAGTACTTC.